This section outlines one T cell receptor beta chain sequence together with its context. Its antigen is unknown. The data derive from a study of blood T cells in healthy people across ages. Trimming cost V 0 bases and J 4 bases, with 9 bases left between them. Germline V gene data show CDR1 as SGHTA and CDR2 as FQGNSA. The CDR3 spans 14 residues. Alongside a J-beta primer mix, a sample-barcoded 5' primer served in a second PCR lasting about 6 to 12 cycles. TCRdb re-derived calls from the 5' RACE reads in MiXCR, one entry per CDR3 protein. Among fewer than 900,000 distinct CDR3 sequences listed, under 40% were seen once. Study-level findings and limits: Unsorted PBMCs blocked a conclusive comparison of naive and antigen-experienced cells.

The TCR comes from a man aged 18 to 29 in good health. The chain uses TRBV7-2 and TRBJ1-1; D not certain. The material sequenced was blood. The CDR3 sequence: CASSLAREGTEAFF. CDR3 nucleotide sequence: TGTGCCAGCAGCTTAGCACGGGAGGGCACTGAAGCTTTCTTT.